Listed below are T cell receptor beta chains from one sample, sequenced in a study of cytomegalovirus exposure and HLA in healthy donors. The repertoire was sequenced with immunoSEQ multiplex PCR; TCRdb's copy has only in-frame clones and lacks some. Counted here are roughly 130,000 clones, about nine tenths occurring once; the ten biggest clones make up under 8%. The specimen sequenced was PBMCs. The receptors shown here come from a woman aged 25 to 39 in good health and CMV-seropositive. The CDR3 runs from the conserved cysteine through the conserved F or W. Fields, in order: V gene, clone size, D gene, J gene, CDR3 protein, CDR3 DNA. D genes are given only for firm matches. The size of a clone is reported for some rows only, either as once, few or many, or as a class for expanded clones.

V gene: TRBV4-1; clone size: .; D gene: .; J gene: TRBJ1-5; CDR3 protein: CASSLREGGDQPQHF; CDR3 DNA: TGCGCCAGCAGCCTACGAGAAGGGGGTGATCAGCCCCAGCATTTT
V gene: TRBV7-9; clone size: .; D gene: TRBD2; J gene: TRBJ2-7; CDR3 protein: CASSLFAGGPGEQYF; CDR3 DNA: TGTGCCAGCAGCTTATTTGCGGGAGGGCCGGGCGAGCAGTACTTC
V gene: TRBV28; clone size: .; D gene: TRBD1; J gene: TRBJ1-5; CDR3 protein: CASSAPGFSRAGRGHQPQHF; CDR3 DNA: TGTGCCAGCAGTGCCCCGGGGTTCTCAAGGGCGGGCAGGGGGCACCAGCCCCAGCATTTT
V gene: TRBV6-5; clone size: .; D gene: TRBD1; J gene: TRBJ1-2; CDR3 protein: CASSYKTGGAGGYTF; CDR3 DNA: TGTGCCAGCAGTTACAAGACAGGGGGCGCAGGTGGCTACACCTTC
V gene: TRBV7-2; clone size: .; D gene: .; J gene: TRBJ1-1; CDR3 protein: CASSLVGAGARTEAFF; CDR3 DNA: TGTGCCAGCAGCTTAGTAGGCGCGGGGGCGAGGACTGAAGCTTTCTTT
V gene: TRBV5-1; clone size: .; D gene: .; J gene: TRBJ2-7; CDR3 protein: CASSLLSTYEQYF; CDR3 DNA: TGCGCCAGCAGCTTGCTGAGCACCTACGAGCAGTACTTC
V gene: TRBV2; clone size: .; D gene: .; J gene: TRBJ2-1; CDR3 protein: CASSGTSSEQFF; CDR3 DNA: TGTGCCAGCAGTGGGACTTCCTCCGAGCAGTTCTTC
V gene: TRBV5-1; clone size: .; D gene: .; J gene: TRBJ1-3; CDR3 protein: CASSPQGLSGNTIYF; CDR3 DNA: TGCGCCAGCAGCCCCCAGGGTCTCTCTGGAAACACCATATATTTT
V gene: TRBV6-7; clone size: few; D gene: .; J gene: TRBJ1-1; CDR3 protein: CASSYSRPGHRGGTEAFF; CDR3 DNA: TGTGCCAGCAGTTACTCGCGCCCAGGCCACCGGGGGGGCACTGAAGCTTTCTTT
V gene: TRBV5-1; clone size: once; D gene: TRBD1; J gene: TRBJ2-1; CDR3 protein: CASSLDRGYNEQFF; CDR3 DNA: TGCGCCAGCAGCCTTGACAGGGGCTACAATGAGCAGTTCTTC
V gene: TRBV28; clone size: .; D gene: TRBD2; J gene: TRBJ2-1; CDR3 protein: CASNPGGNEQFF; CDR3 DNA: TGTGCCAGCAACCCGGGGGGGAATGAGCAGTTCTTC
V gene: TRBV5-1; clone size: .; D gene: .; J gene: TRBJ2-3; CDR3 protein: CASSLDGAQYF; CDR3 DNA: TGCGCCAGCAGCCTAGACGGTGCGCAGTATTTT
V gene: TRBV9; clone size: .; D gene: TRBD2; J gene: TRBJ2-1; CDR3 protein: CASSVLAGEGEQFF; CDR3 DNA: TGTGCCAGCAGCGTACTAGCGGGAGAGGGTGAGCAGTTCTTC
V gene: TRBV2; clone size: .; D gene: .; J gene: TRBJ2-5; CDR3 protein: CASSGTGQETQYF; CDR3 DNA: TGTGCCAGCAGTGGAACAGGGCAAGAGACCCAGTACTTC
V gene: TRBV2; clone size: .; D gene: TRBD1; J gene: TRBJ1-1; CDR3 protein: CASSAGTGGIHTEAFF; CDR3 DNA: TGTGCCAGCAGCGCGGGGACAGGGGGCATTCACACTGAAGCTTTCTTT
V gene: TRBV6-1; clone size: once; D gene: TRBD1; J gene: TRBJ1-1; CDR3 protein: CASSEAPGGTEAFF; CDR3 DNA: TGTGCCAGCAGTGAAGCGCCAGGGGGGACTGAAGCTTTCTTT
V gene: TRBV2; clone size: .; D gene: .; J gene: TRBJ1-1; CDR3 protein: CASSEEGQGNTEAFF; CDR3 DNA: TGTGCCAGCAGTGAGGAGGGGCAGGGGAACACTGAAGCTTTCTTT
V gene: TRBV21-1; clone size: .; D gene: .; J gene: TRBJ2-3; CDR3 protein: CASSTQAPLAGERTDTQYF; CDR3 DNA: TGTGCCAGCAGCACTCAGGCTCCACTAGCGGGGGAACGCACAGATACGCAGTATTTT
V gene: TRBV6-1; clone size: .; D gene: .; J gene: TRBJ2-1; CDR3 protein: CASRSMATGRNEQFF; CDR3 DNA: TGTGCCAGCAGAAGTATGGCCACAGGGCGCAATGAGCAGTTCTTC
V gene: TRBV10-2; clone size: .; D gene: .; J gene: TRBJ2-3; CDR3 protein: CASSATATDTQYF; CDR3 DNA: TGCGCCAGCAGTGCGACAGCCACAGATACGCAGTATTTT
V gene: TRBV6-6; clone size: .; D gene: .; J gene: TRBJ1-5; CDR3 protein: CASSMVDRGFSQPQHF; CDR3 DNA: TGTGCCAGCAGTATGGTAGATCGAGGGTTCAGCCAGCCCCAGCATTTT
V gene: TRBV10-3; clone size: .; D gene: .; J gene: TRBJ2-6; CDR3 protein: CAISESLDSPGANVLTF; CDR3 DNA: TGTGCCATCAGTGAGTCGTTGGATTCCCCAGGAGCCAACGTCCTGACTTTC
V gene: TRBV19; clone size: .; D gene: .; J gene: TRBJ2-2; CDR3 protein: CASSIRGLFGELFF; CDR3 DNA: TGTGCCAGTAGTATCCGCGGGTTGTTCGGGGAGCTGTTTTTT
V gene: TRBV6-6; clone size: .; D gene: TRBD2; J gene: TRBJ2-1; CDR3 protein: CASSRSRTSGSNEQFF; CDR3 DNA: TGTGCCAGCAGCCGCTCGAGGACTAGCGGGAGTAATGAGCAGTTCTTC
V gene: TRBV5-8; clone size: .; D gene: .; J gene: TRBJ1-4; CDR3 protein: CASSPVATNEKLFF; CDR3 DNA: TGTGCCAGCAGCCCTGTTGCAACTAATGAAAAACTGTTTTTT
V gene: TRBV2; clone size: .; D gene: .; J gene: TRBJ1-4; CDR3 protein: CASSAGKTNEKLFF; CDR3 DNA: TGTGCCAGCAGTGCGGGGAAGACTAATGAAAAACTGTTTTTT
V gene: TRBV6-6; clone size: .; D gene: TRBD2; J gene: TRBJ2-7; CDR3 protein: CASKGGSSYEQYF; CDR3 DNA: TGTGCCAGCAAAGGCGGGAGCTCCTACGAGCAGTACTTC
V gene: TRBV19; clone size: few; D gene: .; J gene: TRBJ1-5; CDR3 protein: CASSQGGYQPQHF; CDR3 DNA: TGTGCCAGTAGTCAGGGAGGGTACCAGCCCCAGCATTTT
V gene: TRBV18; clone size: .; D gene: .; J gene: TRBJ1-2; CDR3 protein: CASSPESVRGYTF; CDR3 DNA: TGTGCCAGCTCACCAGAATCGGTGAGGGGCTACACCTTC
V gene: TRBV2; clone size: .; D gene: .; J gene: TRBJ2-6; CDR3 protein: CASNWTPSGANVLTF; CDR3 DNA: TGTGCCAGCAACTGGACACCCTCTGGGGCCAACGTCCTGACTTTC
V gene: TRBV6-6; clone size: .; D gene: TRBD1; J gene: TRBJ2-7; CDR3 protein: CASSRQGWDEQYF; CDR3 DNA: TGTGCCAGCAGTCGACAGGGGTGGGACGAGCAGTACTTC
V gene: TRBV6-1; clone size: .; D gene: .; J gene: TRBJ2-5; CDR3 protein: CASSDQGRLETQYF; CDR3 DNA: TGTGCCAGCAGTGACCAGGGGCGCTTGGAGACCCAGTACTTC
V gene: TRBV5-1; clone size: .; D gene: TRBD2; J gene: TRBJ2-1; CDR3 protein: CASSRTSGRAGNEQFF; CDR3 DNA: TGCGCCAGCAGCCGGACTAGCGGGAGGGCAGGGAATGAGCAGTTCTTC
V gene: TRBV6-1; clone size: .; D gene: .; J gene: TRBJ1-5; CDR3 protein: CASSEQGLNQPQHF; CDR3 DNA: TGTGCCAGCAGTGAGCAGGGGCTGAATCAGCCCCAGCATTTT
V gene: TRBV5-1; clone size: .; D gene: TRBD2; J gene: TRBJ2-1; CDR3 protein: CASSVDGTSGSVEQFF; CDR3 DNA: TGCGCCAGCAGCGTTGATGGGACTAGCGGAAGCGTTGAGCAGTTCTTC
V gene: TRBV29-1; clone size: once; D gene: TRBD1; J gene: TRBJ2-2; CDR3 protein: CSAITGGVGTGELFF; CDR3 DNA: TGCAGCGCAATAACAGGGGGTGTCGGGACCGGGGAGCTGTTTTTT
V gene: TRBV7-8; clone size: .; D gene: .; J gene: TRBJ2-2; CDR3 protein: CASSFYRSGTGGELFF; CDR3 DNA: TGTGCCAGCAGCTTTTACAGGTCGGGGACTGGCGGGGAGCTGTTTTTT
V gene: TRBV4-1; clone size: .; D gene: .; J gene: TRBJ1-2; CDR3 protein: CASSQGYQGGYGYTF; CDR3 DNA: TGCGCCAGCAGCCAAGGGTATCAGGGAGGCTATGGCTACACCTTC
V gene: TRBV6-6; clone size: .; D gene: .; J gene: TRBJ1-6; CDR3 protein: CASSRGSPLHF; CDR3 DNA: TGTGCCAGCAGCCGAGGGTCACCCCTCCACTTT
V gene: TRBV6-6; clone size: .; D gene: TRBD2; J gene: TRBJ2-1; CDR3 protein: CASLTSGGARNEQFF; CDR3 DNA: TGTGCCAGTCTTACTAGCGGGGGGGCCCGGAATGAGCAGTTCTTC
V gene: TRBV28; clone size: .; D gene: TRBD2; J gene: TRBJ2-5; CDR3 protein: CASSPGLAGGPETQYF; CDR3 DNA: TGTGCCAGCAGTCCCGGACTAGCGGGGGGCCCAGAGACCCAGTACTTC
V gene: TRBV7-9; clone size: .; D gene: TRBD1; J gene: TRBJ2-5; CDR3 protein: CASSDRLGRGSQGAQYF; CDR3 DNA: TGTGCCAGCAGCGACAGGCTGGGCAGGGGTAGCCAGGGGGCCCAGTACTTC
V gene: TRBV10-3; clone size: .; D gene: .; J gene: TRBJ1-2; CDR3 protein: CAIQVYYGYTF; CDR3 DNA: TGTGCCATCCAGGTTTACTATGGCTACACCTTC
V gene: TRBV5-1; clone size: .; D gene: TRBD1; J gene: TRBJ2-5; CDR3 protein: CASSLQGLSKETQYF; CDR3 DNA: TGCGCCAGCAGCTTACAGGGGCTCTCCAAAGAGACCCAGTACTTC
V gene: TRBV27; clone size: few; D gene: .; J gene: TRBJ2-5; CDR3 protein: CATLDSWETQYF; CDR3 DNA: TGTGCCACCCTGGACAGCTGGGAGACCCAGTACTTC
V gene: TRBV6-6; clone size: once; D gene: TRBD2; J gene: TRBJ2-3; CDR3 protein: CASSYSNLAGTDTQYF; CDR3 DNA: TGTGCCAGCAGTTACTCCAATCTAGCGGGCACAGATACGCAGTATTTT
V gene: TRBV4-1; clone size: .; D gene: .; J gene: TRBJ2-5; CDR3 protein: CASSQDRSQETQYF; CDR3 DNA: TGCGCCAGCAGCCAAGATCGGAGCCAAGAGACCCAGTACTTC
V gene: TRBV4-1; clone size: .; D gene: TRBD2; J gene: TRBJ2-1; CDR3 protein: CASSQLGLAAYNEQFF; CDR3 DNA: TGCGCCAGCAGCCAATTGGGACTAGCGGCCTACAATGAGCAGTTCTTC
V gene: TRBV28; clone size: .; D gene: TRBD2; J gene: TRBJ2-7; CDR3 protein: CASSFWGGEEQYF; CDR3 DNA: TGTGCCAGCAGTTTCTGGGGGGGGGAAGAGCAGTACTTC
V gene: TRBV4-2; clone size: .; D gene: TRBD2; J gene: TRBJ2-3; CDR3 protein: CASSQDPSGGRPDTQYF; CDR3 DNA: TGTGCCAGCAGCCAAGATCCTAGCGGGGGACGGCCAGATACGCAGTATTTT